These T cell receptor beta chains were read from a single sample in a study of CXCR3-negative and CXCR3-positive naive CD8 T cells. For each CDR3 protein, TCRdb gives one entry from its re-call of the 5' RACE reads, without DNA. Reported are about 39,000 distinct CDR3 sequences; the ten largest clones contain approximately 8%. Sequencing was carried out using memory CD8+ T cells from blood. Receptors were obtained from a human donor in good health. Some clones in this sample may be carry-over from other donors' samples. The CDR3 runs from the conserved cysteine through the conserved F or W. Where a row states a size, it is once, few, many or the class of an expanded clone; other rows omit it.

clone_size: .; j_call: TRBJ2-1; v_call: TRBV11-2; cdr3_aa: CASSLYGRDEQFF
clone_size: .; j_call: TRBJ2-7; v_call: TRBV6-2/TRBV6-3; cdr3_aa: CASSLSPGSGGTYEQYF
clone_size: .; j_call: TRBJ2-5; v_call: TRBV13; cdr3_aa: CASTRAEETQYF
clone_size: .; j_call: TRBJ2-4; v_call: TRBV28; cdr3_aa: CASSFPGGSENIQYF
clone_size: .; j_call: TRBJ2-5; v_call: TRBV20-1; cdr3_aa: CSARRGQEERETQYF
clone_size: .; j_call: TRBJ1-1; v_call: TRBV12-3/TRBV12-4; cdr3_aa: CASRAPGGTEAFF
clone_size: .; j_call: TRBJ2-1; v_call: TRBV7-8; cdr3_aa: CASSLTSGINYNEQFF
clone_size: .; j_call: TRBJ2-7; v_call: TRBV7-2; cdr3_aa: CASRPDTDSYEQYF
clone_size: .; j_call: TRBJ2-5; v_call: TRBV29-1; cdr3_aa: CSTGRFQETQYF
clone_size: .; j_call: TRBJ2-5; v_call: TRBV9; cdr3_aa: CASSVEVQTASQETQYF
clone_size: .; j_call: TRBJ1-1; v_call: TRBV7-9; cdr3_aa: CAIPLEQANTEAFF
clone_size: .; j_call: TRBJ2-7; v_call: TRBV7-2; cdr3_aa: CASSLGLAGGLYEQYF
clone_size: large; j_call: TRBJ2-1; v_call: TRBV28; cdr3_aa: CASSPTGENSYNEQFF
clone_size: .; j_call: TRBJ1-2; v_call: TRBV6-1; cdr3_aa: CASQQGLNYGYTF
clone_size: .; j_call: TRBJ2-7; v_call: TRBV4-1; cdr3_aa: CASSQPNRGTYEQYF
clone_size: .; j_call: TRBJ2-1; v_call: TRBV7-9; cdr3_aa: CASSSGTVARYEQFF
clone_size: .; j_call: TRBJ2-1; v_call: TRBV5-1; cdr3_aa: CASSLDIGVEQFF